The 5 T cell receptor beta chains in this list originate from one sample, sequenced in a study of CD8+CD57+ T cells in acquired aplastic anemia. All patients picked for sequencing had shown, by flow cytometry, an expansion of CD8+CD57+ cells. Genomic DNA was employed as the template in profiling TCR beta VDJ and CDR3. MiXCR was run by TCRdb on the reads, yielding one entry per CDR3 protein. The sample shows fewer than 250,000 distinct CDR3 sequences, around 45% of them seen only once. Material: sorted CD4+, CD8+, or CD8+CD57+ T cells (not recorded which) from PBMCs. These receptors all come from a human donor with aplastic anemia.

This clonotype was detected many times. This chain uses TRBV3-1 with TRBJ2-3, with a weak D call TRBD2 (6 bases). CDR3 length equals 15 residues. Trimming took 2 bases from V and 1 from J, leaving 10 bases between them. Germline CDR1 and CDR2: LGHDT and YNNKEL (reference sequence). The CDR3 DNA sequence: TGTGCCAGCAGCCAACTGGGGGGTCGCACAGATACGCAGTATTTT. It translates to CASSQLGGRTDTQYF.

The chain combines TRBV10-3 with TRBJ2-2; 7 nucleotides agree with TRBD1. The germline CDR1 and CDR2 sequences are ENHRY and SYGVKD. The length of the CDR3 is 14 residues. Trimming removed 10 bases from V and 6 bases from J; junction bases left unmatched: 11. In DNA form, the CDR3 reads TGTGCCACCGGGAAGGACGGACAGGCCGGGGAGCTGTTTTTT. Its translation: CATGKDGQAGELFF.

J is TRBJ2-3 and V is TRBV24-1; no clear D. The V gene lost 4 bases and the J gene lost 4 bases, with 17 bases spanning the gap. CDR1 is KGHDR and CDR2 is SFDVKD in the germline V gene. The length of the CDR3 is 16 residues. Written as DNA, the CDR3 is TGTGCCACCAGTGAGCGATCTAGTCTTCTGGCAGATACGCAGTATTTT. Translated: CATSERSSLLADTQYF.

Remarks on this clonotype: A much larger clonotype is one base distant, so this may be a read error. This CDR3 is missing its conserved last phenylalanine or tryptophan, likely due to a read error. The V call is TRBV27, the J call TRBJ1-6; no clear D gene. Germline CDR1 is MNHEY and CDR2 is SMNVEV (reference sequence). The CDR3 has 15 residues. Trimming pared 2 bases from V and 6 bases from J, leaving 11 bases between. This chain's CDR3 is CASSLGPAANSPLHS. The CDR3 DNA sequence: TGTGCCAGCAGTTTAGGCCCAGCAGCTAATTCACCCCTCCACTCT.

There are many counts of this clonotype. J is TRBJ2-2 and V is TRBV7-9, with 12 bases matching TRBD1. This CDR3 has 18 amino acids. Germline CDR1 SEHNR, CDR2 FQNEAQ (reference sequence). After removal of 2 bases from V and 7 bases from J, the junction contained 11 bases not matched to a gene. CDR3 bases: TGTGCCAGCAGCTTAAGCGGTCCGGGGACAGGGGGCAACGGGGAGCTGTTTTTT. It is translated as CASSLSGPGTGGNGELFF.